These 30 T cell receptor beta chains originate from one sample sequenced in a study of blood T cell repertoires in COVID-19. The assay was immunoSEQ multiplex PCR, and TCRdb's table has in-frame clones only and misses some. The data show about 270,000 clones, around nine tenths seen once. Source material: peripheral blood. These receptors were collected from a man in his forties with active or convalescent COVID-19.

CDR3 coding DNA: TGTGCCAGCAGCTTACCGGGAGACTTCTACGAGCAGTACTTC. It codes for CASSLPGDFYEQYF. The chain carries TRBV7-9 and TRBJ2-7, with D possibly being TRBD2 (6 bases). Germline CDR1 and CDR2: SEHNR and FQNEAQ (reference sequence). V shed 2 bases and J shed 3 bases, with 11 bases lying between them. This CDR3 region has 14 residues.

The chain links TRBV5-1 to TRBJ2-5; possibly TRBD1 for D (5 bases). The CDR3 sequence is 14 residues long. The V end lost 2 bases, the J end lost 2 bases, and 10 bases lay between the germline ends. Germline lookup yields CDR1 SGHRS and CDR2 YFSETQ. DNA of the CDR3: TGCGCCAGCAGCTTAGTACAGGTTCAAGAGACCCAGTACTTC. It encodes CASSLVQVQETQYF. Combining the CDR3 with reference TRBV5-1 and TRBJ2-5 gives the whole variable domain KAGVTQTPRYLIKTRGQQVTLSCSPISGHRSVSWYQQTPGQGLQFLFEYFSETQRNKGNFPGRFSGRQFSNSRSEMNVSTLELGDSALYLCASSLVQVQETQYFGPGTRLLVL.

This clone has just a few counts. V gene TRBV7-8 combines with J gene TRBJ1-5, with a possible D match to TRBD1 (5 bases). Per the germline V gene, CDR1 is SGHVS and CDR2 is FQNEAQ. V was cut by 2 bases and J by 5 bases, with 13 bases left in between. The CDR3 length is 15 residues. The CDR3 sequence: CASSLLRQQYQPQHF. DNA for the CDR3: TGTGCCAGCAGCTTATTGAGACAGCAGTATCAGCCCCAGCATTTT.

The chain has TRBV12-5 and TRBJ2-1, with 12 bases aligning to TRBD2. The V gene end was trimmed by 5 bases and the J gene end by 8 bases; junction bases not matched to a gene: 10. The CDR3 is 16 amino acids. Germline CDR1 LGHNT, CDR2 FRNRAP. CDR3 coding DNA: TGTGCTAGTGGTCTCCATCTAGCGGGAGGGGGGCATGAGCAGTTCTTC. Its protein product is CASGLHLAGGGHEQFF.

The J gene is TRBJ2-7, the V gene TRBV13; 8 bases match TRBD2. With V trimmed by 5 bases and J by 1 base, 4 bases remained unmatched. The CDR3 loop spans 14 amino acids. Germline V gene sequence: CDR1 PRHDT, CDR2 FYEKMQ (reference sequence). This CDR3 is CASSGPSGSYEQYF. The CDR3 region has the DNA TGTGCCAGCAGCGGGCCTAGCGGGTCCTACGAGCAGTACTTC.

The chain recombines TRBV20-1 with TRBJ2-5; the D gene is possibly TRBD2 (6 bases). The V end lost 3 bases, the J end lost 3 bases, and 14 bases lay between the germline ends. The CDR3 is 14 residues long. Germline lookup yields CDR1 DFQATT and CDR2 SNEGSKA (reference sequence). The chain's CDR3 is CSASVWRAEETQYF. For the CDR3, the DNA is TGCAGTGCTAGTGTTTGGAGGGCCGAAGAGACCCAGTACTTC.

The CDR3, as DNA: TGCAGCGTTGGAGACAGGCTCGACTCCTACGAGCAGTACTTC. Translating gives CSVGDRLDSYEQYF. The gene calls are TRBV29-1 and TRBJ2-7; weak D call: TRBD1 (6 bases). This CDR3 spans 14 amino acids. Germline CDR1 and CDR2: SQVTM and ANQGSEA. Trimming cost V 4 bases and J 0 bases, with 13 bases left between them.

The genes are TRBV24-1 and TRBJ2-1; TRBD2 is a possible D gene (6 bases). The CDR3 covers 13 residues. Deletions cut 5 bases from V and 3 bases from J, with 7 bases between. CDR1 and CDR2 (germline): KGHDR, SFDVKD. CDR3 DNA sequence: TGTGCCACCAGTGGGGAGGTCTACAATGAGCAGTTCTTC. It specifies CATSGEVYNEQFF.

This chain uses TRBV6-5 with TRBJ1-2; weak D call: TRBD1 (5 bases). V was clipped by 10 bases and J by 3 bases, with 12 bases between them. CDR3 length: 12 residues. Germline assignment: CDR1 MNHEY and CDR2 SVGAGI. CDR3 sequence (DNA): TGTGCCACATCTACGGGGGACTATGGCTACACCTTC. Encoded protein: CATSTGDYGYTF.

The chain uses TRBV30 and TRBJ1-5, with D unclear. V was pared by 0 bases and J by 4 bases, with 13 bases between. This CDR3 region has 15 residues. CDR1 and CDR2 from the germline V gene are GTSNPN and SVGIG (reference sequence). DNA of the CDR3: TGTGCCTGGAGTGTACTCGGACTGTTTAATCAGCCCCAGCATTTT. It is translated as CAWSVLGLFNQPQHF.

CDR3 nucleotides: TGTGCCAGTAGAGGGACTCCCCTGGATGCAGATACGCAGTATTTT. It encodes CASRGTPLDADTQYF. The chain joins TRBV19 to TRBJ2-3, with a possible D match to TRBD2 (6 bases). CDR3 size: 15 residues. V lost 6 bases and J 4 bases, leaving 17 bases between the germline ends. The germline gives CDR1 LNHDA, CDR2 SQIVND (reference sequence).

The rearrangement joins TRBV6-5 to TRBJ2-5; 9 bases fit TRBD1. CDR3 length: 14 amino acids. With V trimmed by 7 bases and J by 4 bases, 7 bases remained unmatched. CDR1 and CDR2 from the germline V gene are MNHEY and SVGAGI. The CDR3 reads CASTPGQGSETQYF. The CDR3 region has the DNA TGTGCCAGCACCCCGGGACAGGGATCAGAGACCCAGTACTTC.

This clone was found once. The chain links TRBV10-3 to TRBJ1-3; 7 bases line up with TRBD1. Unmatched junction bases numbered 8, after V lost 6 bases and J lost 3 bases. CDR3 size: 15 residues. The germline V gene encodes CDR1 ENHRY and CDR2 SYGVKD. The CDR3 DNA reads TGTGCCATCAGAGGGGACAGCTCAGGTGGAAACACCATATATTTT. Its protein product is CAIRGDSSGGNTIYF.

This clone was seen a few times. The chain couples TRBV30 to TRBJ1-2; D may be TRBD1 (5 bases). Per germline, CDR1 GTSNPN and CDR2 SVGIG (reference sequence). CDR3 length: 14 residues. The germline V and J ends were trimmed by 2 bases and 3 bases, with 13 bases remaining between them. The CDR3 DNA reads TGTGCCTGGAGTAACTCTGGCAGGGACTATGGCTACACCTTC. This sequence encodes CAWSNSGRDYGYTF. The full variable domain, its missing parts supplied by reference TRBV30 and TRBJ1-2, is SQTIHQWPATLVQPVGSPLSLECTVEGTSNPNLYWYRQAAGRGLQLLFYSVGIGQISSEVPQNLSASRPQDRQFILSSKKLLLSDSGFYLCAWSNSGRDYGYTFGSGTRLTVV.

The CDR3 sequence: CASSHLGQTSSYNEQFF. The CDR3 DNA sequence: TGTGCCAGCAGCCATTTGGGACAGACTTCTTCCTACAATGAGCAGTTCTTC. This chain connects TRBV3-1 (or the pseudogene TRBV3-2) to TRBJ2-1; TRBD1 agrees at 7 bases. CDR1 is LGHDT, CDR2 YNNKEL, per germline (reference sequence). This CDR3 is 17 amino acids long. Germline trimming cut 3 bases from V and 1 base from J; bases unmatched to any gene: 9.

The chain is built from TRBV19 and TRBJ1-2, with 9 bases that match TRBD1. In germline, CDR1 is LNHDA, CDR2 SQIVND (reference sequence). CDR3 size: 13 residues. Trimming removed 8 bases from V and 3 bases from J; junction bases left unmatched: 4. As DNA, the CDR3 is TGTGCCAGTGACAGGGGGGTGGACTATGGCTACACCTTC. Protein product: CASDRGVDYGYTF.

As regards this clone: One junction end does not reproduce the germline sequence, and a read error may be involved. The chain uses TRBV19 and TRBJ2-5; TRBD1 matches 7 bases. Germline loops: CDR1 LNHDA, CDR2 SQIVND (reference sequence). The CDR3 covers 16 residues. This chain's CDR3 is CASSIAPGQPQVTQYF. CDR3 in DNA: TGTGCCAGTAGTATAGCTCCGGGACAGCCCCAAGTGACCCAGTACTTC.

V gene TRBV30 combines with J gene TRBJ2-5; 8 bases fit TRBD2. Per the germline V gene, CDR1 is GTSNPN and CDR2 is SVGIG (reference sequence). There are 13 residues in the CDR3. Unmatched junction bases numbered 4, after V lost 2 bases and J lost 5 bases. CDR3 DNA: TGTGCCTGGAGTAGAACGGGGGGGGAGACCCAGTACTTC. Protein product: CAWSRTGGETQYF.

The chain uses TRBV23-1 and TRBJ2-7; D not resolved. TRBV23-1 is recorded as an ORF, its role being uncertain. The CDR3 is 12 amino acids. Between the trimmed V and J ends, which lost 5 bases and 7 bases, there was a span of 12 bases. CDR3 DNA: TGCGCCAGCAGTGGCCACACTACGGAGCAGTACTTC. It specifies CASSGHTTEQYF.

There are a few counts of this clone. The chain is built from TRBV5-1 and TRBJ2-7, with 8 nucleotides matching TRBD2. Trimming cost V 4 bases and J 1 base; bases outside gene matches: 4. The CDR3 runs to 14 residues. Germline CDR1 is SGHRS and CDR2 is YFSETQ. DNA of the CDR3: TGCGCCAGCAGCCGGGAGGGCGGATCCTACGAGCAGTACTTC. This translates into CASSREGGSYEQYF.

The chain couples TRBV10-2 to TRBJ2-4, with 8 bases aligning to TRBD1. After removal of 5 bases from V and 9 bases from J, the junction contained 9 bases not matched to a gene. The CDR3 has 14 amino acids. Germline CDR1 WSHSY, CDR2 SAAADI. The CDR3 DNA is TGCGCCAGCAGTACCCAGGGGGCCCAGGGCATTCAGTACTTC. As protein: CASSTQGAQGIQYF.

This chain uses TRBV4-1 with TRBJ2-5, with D unresolved. V shed 0 bases and J shed 3 bases, with 11 bases lying between them. CDR3 length: 15 amino acids. The germline gives CDR1 MGHRA, CDR2 YSYEKL. The CDR3: CASSQDGKNKETQYF. CDR3 sequence (DNA): TGCGCCAGCAGCCAAGATGGCAAAAACAAAGAGACCCAGTACTTC.

The rearrangement links TRBV5-1 to TRBJ2-1; D possibly corresponds to TRBD2 (5 bases). Germline-derived CDR1 and CDR2 are SGHRS and YFSETQ. The CDR3 has 17 amino acids. V was cut by 0 bases and J by 8 bases, with 21 bases left in between. The CDR3 loop reads CASSLAPPSYVGDEQFF. The CDR3 DNA reads as TGCGCCAGCAGCTTGGCCCCTCCATCCTACGTCGGGGATGAGCAGTTCTTC.

The chain carries TRBV12-5 and TRBJ2-1; TRBD1 might be the D (5 bases). Trimming removed 5 bases from V and 7 bases from J, with 15 bases in between. Germline CDR1 LGHNT, CDR2 FRNRAP. CDR3 length: 14 amino acids. The CDR3 spells CASGPRQGPNEQFF. CDR3 in DNA: TGTGCTAGTGGTCCCAGGCAGGGCCCTAATGAGCAGTTCTTC.

V usage is TRBV6-2 or TRBV6-3 and J usage is TRBJ1-2; D call uncertain. CDR1 and CDR2 (germline): MNHEY, SVGEGT. CDR3 length: 13 residues. V lost 5 bases and J lost 4, with 11 bases in between. In DNA form, the CDR3 reads TGTGCCAGCAGTATCGGACGGGGCTATGGCTACACCTTC. Translated, it gives CASSIGRGYGYTF.

This rearrangement joins TRBV27 to TRBJ2-7; perhaps TRBD2 as D (6 bases). Trimming stripped 3 bases from V and 7 bases from J, with 16 bases between. Germline CDR1 and CDR2: MNHEY and SMNVEV (reference sequence). The CDR3 loop spans 14 amino acids. The CDR3 protein is CASSFGGYGSEQYF. The CDR3 DNA sequence: TGTGCCAGCAGTTTTGGAGGGTACGGGTCGGAGCAGTACTTC.

This chain links TRBV5-1 with TRBJ1-4; D might be TRBD1 (5 bases). The CDR3 extends over 14 amino acids. In germline, CDR1 is SGHRS, CDR2 YFSETQ. The V end was cut by 4 bases, the J end by 8 bases, with 15 bases between. The CDR3 DNA follows: TGCGCCAGCAGCCCCGGGGGGACGGAGGAAAAACTGTTTTTT. Amino acids: CASSPGGTEEKLFF. The full variable domain, rest sourced from reference TRBV5-1 and TRBJ1-4, is KAGVTQTPRYLIKTRGQQVTLSCSPISGHRSVSWYQQTPGQGLQFLFEYFSETQRNKGNFPGRFSGRQFSNSRSEMNVSTLELGDSALYLCASSPGGTEEKLFFGSGTQLSVL.

The chain is built from TRBV19 and TRBJ1-1; D might be TRBD1 (6 bases). The V and J ends lost 5 bases and 1 base respectively, with 11 bases between them. CDR3 length equals 14 residues. The germline V gene encodes CDR1 LNHDA and CDR2 SQIVND (reference sequence). This CDR3 reads CASSPRRGNTEAFF. CDR3 coding DNA: TGTGCCAGTAGTCCTCGCAGGGGGAACACTGAAGCTTTCTTT.

This chain uses TRBV11-3 with TRBJ2-1; TRBD2 might be the D (5 bases). Germline assignment: CDR1 SGHNT and CDR2 YENEEA. The CDR3 is made up of 14 amino acids. The ends were cut back, 0 bases at V and 9 bases at J, with 12 bases in the middle. CDR3 sequence: CASSLEFGLGEQFF. The CDR3 DNA reads TGTGCCAGCAGCTTAGAATTCGGACTTGGTGAGCAGTTCTTC.

This clone appeared a single time. The chain combines TRBV25-1 with TRBJ2-3, with 7 bases identical to TRBD1. CDR3 length: 15 amino acids. Per the germline V gene, CDR1 is MGHDK and CDR2 is SYGVNS. V was clipped by 4 bases and J by 2 bases; unmatched bases: 6. The CDR3 loop is CASSAIDRDTDTQYF. The CDR3 DNA follows: TGTGCCAGCAGTGCAATCGACAGGGACACAGATACGCAGTATTTT.